The 25 T cell receptor beta chains presented below share a single source sample, sequenced in a study of blood T cell repertoires in COVID-19 (dated by TCRdb to the early 2020s). Library preparation was by the immunoSEQ multiplex PCR assay. Sourced from immuneACCESS, this table was stored by TCRdb with only in-frame sequences that have V and J called. A share of the clones is absent; for the studies checked, an unresolved V gene accounts for under half, and the remainder has no known explanation. The sample table lists around 320,000 clones, almost 90% of them with a count of one. The ten largest account for 3.5% to 5% of the sample. Input material: PBMCs or T cells enriched from blood (not recorded which). These receptors were taken from a woman aged 18-29 years with acute COVID-19.

This clone appeared a few times. J is TRBJ1-3 and V is TRBV9, with a weak D call TRBD1 (6 bases). Germline CDR1 and CDR2: SGDLS and YYNGEE. Trimming left V 0 bases short and J 0 bases short, with 13 bases between. This CDR3 region has 17 residues. CDR3 region: CASSVATGRSSGNTIYF. CDR3 nucleotides: TGTGCCAGCAGCGTAGCAACAGGGCGAAGCTCTGGAAACACCATATATTTT.

The chain couples TRBV5-1 to TRBJ1-1; TRBD1 is a possible D gene (6 bases). The CDR3 is made up of 15 amino acids. Between the trimmed V and J ends, which lost 0 bases and 1 base, there was a span of 10 bases. Germline assignment: CDR1 SGHRS and CDR2 YFSETQ. The CDR3 DNA sequence: TGCGCCAGCAGCTTGGCAGCACAGGGGAACACTGAAGCTTTCTTT. Translation: CASSLAAQGNTEAFF. Variable domain in full (rest from reference TRBV5-1 and TRBJ1-1): KAGVTQTPRYLIKTRGQQVTLSCSPISGHRSVSWYQQTPGQGLQFLFEYFSETQRNKGNFPGRFSGRQFSNSRSEMNVSTLELGDSALYLCASSLAAQGNTEAFFGQGTRLTVV.

The chain uses TRBV29-1 and TRBJ1-1; 10 bases map to TRBD1. V shed 5 bases and J 2 bases; nucleotides not matched to a gene: 2. This CDR3 has 13 amino acids. CDR1 and CDR2 (germline): SQVTM, ANQGSEA. The CDR3 DNA is TGCAGCGTTAGGACAGGGGGTAACACTGAAGCTTTCTTT. Encoded protein: CSVRTGGNTEAFF.

This clone has just a few counts. This rearrangement joins TRBV7-3 to TRBJ1-2, with 10 bases matching TRBD1. The CDR3 runs to 13 residues. With V trimmed by 5 bases and J by 8 bases, 5 bases remained unmatched. Germline V gives CDR1 SGHTA, CDR2 FQGTGA. CDR3 protein: CASSRDRGRGYTF. For the CDR3, the DNA is TGTGCCAGCAGCCGAGACAGGGGGCGAGGCTACACCTTC.

The chain links TRBV10-3 to TRBJ1-4; 9 nucleotides match TRBD1. This CDR3 region has 16 residues. V lost 11 bases to trimming and J lost 8 bases; unmatched junction nucleotides: 18. From germline, CDR1 is ENHRY and CDR2 SYGVKD. The CDR3 here is CAARDSNGTGKEKLFF. Written as DNA, the CDR3 is TGTGCCGCGCGCGATTCTAACGGGACAGGGAAAGAAAAACTGTTTTTT.

Remarks on this clone: At one of its ends the junction is not consistent with the germline gene, which may arise from a read error. This chain joins TRBV7-2 and TRBJ1-5; the match to TRBD1 covers 7 bases. Germline-derived CDR1 and CDR2 are SGHTA and FQGNSA. The CDR3 length is 15 residues. CDR3 sequence: CASSRDSSFIQLQHF. The CDR3 DNA reads TGTGCCAGCAGCCGGGACAGTTCGTTTATTCAGCTCCAGCATTTT.

CDR3: CASSWTPSTDTQYF. CDR3 in DNA: TGTGCCAGCAGCTGGACACCTAGCACAGATACGCAGTATTTT. The V gene is TRBV7-3, the J gene TRBJ2-3; a weak D match, TRBD1 (5 bases). Between the trimmed V and J ends, which lost 4 bases and 0 bases, there was a span of 8 bases. CDR3 size: 14 residues. The germline V gene has CDR1 SGHTA and CDR2 FQGTGA.

This chain joins TRBV9 and TRBJ1-4; 7 bases match TRBD1. V was clipped by 4 bases and J by 7 bases; unmatched bases: 7. Germline values: CDR1 SGDLS, CDR2 YYNGEE. The CDR3 loop spans 14 amino acids. The CDR3 region is CASSQGVDTEKLFF. The CDR3, as DNA: TGTGCCAGCAGCCAGGGGGTCGATACTGAAAAACTGTTTTTT. Using reference TRBV9 and TRBJ1-4 for the parts outside the CDR3, the full variable domain is DSGVTQTPKHLITATGQRVTLRCSPRSGDLSVYWYQQSLDQGLQFLIQYYNGEERAKGNILERFSAQQFPDLHSELNLSSLELGDSALYFCASSQGVDTEKLFFGSGTQLSVL.

The V call is TRBV28, the J call TRBJ2-7, with a tentative D call TRBD2 (6 bases). CDR1 is MDHEN and CDR2 is SYDVKM in the germline V gene. The V end lost 7 bases, the J end lost 2 bases, and 15 bases lay between the germline ends. The CDR3 sequence is 14 residues long. The CDR3 loop is CASTDRLDTYEQYF. The CDR3 DNA is TGTGCCAGCACCGATAGACTAGACACCTACGAGCAGTACTTC.

This rearrangement joins TRBV6-4 to TRBJ2-1, with 8 bases fitting TRBD2. This CDR3 is built from 14 residues. Trimming took 5 bases from V and 10 from J; bases not matched to a gene: 10. Germline CDR1 reads MRHNA; CDR2 reads SNTAGT. CDR3 sequence: CASSLEGLAGEQFF. In nucleotides, the CDR3 is TGTGCCAGCAGTTTGGAAGGACTAGCAGGAGAGCAGTTCTTC.

The chain recombines TRBV9 with TRBJ2-1; 7 bases line up with TRBD1. This CDR3 region has 14 residues. V gave up 3 bases and J gave up 4 bases; unmatched junction bases: 4. Germline loops: CDR1 SGDLS, CDR2 YYNGEE. The CDR3 loop reads CASSEGADYNEQFF. CDR3 bases: TGTGCCAGCAGCGAGGGGGCGGATTACAATGAGCAGTTCTTC.

This clone showed up just once. This chain joins TRBV7-8 and TRBJ2-2; tentatively, D is TRBD2 (5 bases). The CDR3 runs to 16 residues. V lost 2 bases to trimming and J lost 0 bases, with 10 bases between them. Germline values: CDR1 SGHVS, CDR2 FQNEAQ. The CDR3 sequence: CASSLYSGANTGELFF. The CDR3 DNA is TGTGCCAGCAGCTTATACTCCGGGGCGAACACCGGGGAGCTGTTTTTT. The full variable domain, with the rest looked up from reference TRBV7-8 and TRBJ2-2, is GAGVSQSPRYKVAKRGQDVALRCDPISGHVSLFWYQQALGQGPEFLTYFQNEAQLDKSGLPSDRFFAERPEGSVSTLKIQRTQQEDSAVYLCASSLYSGANTGELFFGEGSRLTVL.

The V gene is TRBV7-3, the J gene TRBJ2-3; D might be TRBD2 (5 bases). Germline CDR1 SGHTA, CDR2 FQGTGA. The V and J ends lost 1 base and 0 bases respectively, with 14 bases between them. The CDR3 runs 17 residues. This CDR3 is CASSLKPSGSSTDTQYF. CDR3 coding DNA: TGTGCCAGCAGCTTAAAACCGAGCGGTTCTAGCACAGATACGCAGTATTTT.

The V gene is TRBV28, the J gene TRBJ1-1; 8 positions match TRBD1. The V and J ends lost 2 bases and 7 bases, in that order; junction bases with no gene match: 3. Germline CDR1 MDHEN, CDR2 SYDVKM. The CDR3 loop spans 13 amino acids. The chain's CDR3 is CASSLAGGHEAFF. The CDR3 nucleotides are TGTGCCAGCAGTTTAGCAGGGGGCCATGAAGCTTTCTTT.

The rearrangement uses TRBV19 and TRBJ2-1, with D perhaps TRBD1 (5 bases). The CDR3 has 13 amino acids. Trimming shortened V by 4 bases and J by 12 bases, and 16 bases separated the two germline ends. CDR1 and CDR2 (germline): LNHDA, SQIVND (reference sequence). The CDR3 coding sequence is TGTGCCAGTAGTACCCCCGACAGAGGTTGGCAGTTCTTC. It translates to CASSTPDRGWQFF.

The V call is TRBV12-5, the J call TRBJ2-1; 8 bases fit TRBD1. Per the germline V gene, CDR1 is LGHNT and CDR2 is FRNRAP. The CDR3 consists of 12 residues. The V and J ends lost 4 bases and 10 bases, in that order; junction bases with no gene match: 3. CDR3 DNA: TGTGCTAGTGGTTCCAGGGACAGGGAGCAGTTCTTC. Residues: CASGSRDREQFF.

The V call is TRBV18, the J call TRBJ1-3; 7 bases match TRBD1. CDR3 length: 16 amino acids. With V trimmed by 3 bases and J by 0 bases, 5 bases remained unmatched. The germline gives CDR1 KGHSH, CDR2 LQKENI. The CDR3 DNA is TGTGCCAGCTCACCTCGGGACAGCAGCTCTGGAAACACCATATATTTT. It encodes CASSPRDSSSGNTIYF.

The CDR3 is CASSDPGQDYGYTF. The CDR3 coding sequence is TGCGCCAGCAGTGACCCAGGACAGGATTATGGCTACACCTTC. V gene TRBV10-2 combines with J gene TRBJ1-2; 7 positions match TRBD1. The CDR3 runs to 14 residues. The junction had 6 bases not matched to a gene; V was cut back by 3 bases and J by 5 bases. Germline CDR1 WSHSY, CDR2 SAAADI.

This rearrangement joins TRBV19 to TRBJ2-3, with TRBD1 matching 8 bases. Germline CDR1 LNHDA, CDR2 SQIVND (reference sequence). The junction had 3 bases not matched to a gene; V was cut back by 6 bases and J by 1 base. The CDR3 runs to 14 residues. In DNA, the CDR3 is TGTGCCAGTAGCCCGACAGGGGGCACAGATACGCAGTATTTT. This sequence encodes CASSPTGGTDTQYF.

This chain connects TRBV28 to TRBJ2-1; 11 bases fit TRBD2. The J segment lost 4 bases and the V segment lost 4 bases, leaving 6 bases of the junction unmatched. The germline V gene has CDR1 MDHEN and CDR2 SYDVKM. The CDR3 totals 16 residues. In nucleotides, the CDR3 is TGTGCCAGCAGTTCTCCCGGGACTAGCGGTTACAATGAGCAGTTCTTC. Translating gives CASSSPGTSGYNEQFF. The full variable domain, completed using reference TRBV28 and TRBJ2-1, is DVKVTQSSRYLVKRTGEKVFLECVQDMDHENMFWYRQDPGLGLRLIYFSYDVKMKEKGDIPEGYSVSREKKERFSLILESASTNQTSMYLCASSSPGTSGYNEQFFGPGTRLTVL.

This clone was observed a handful of times. This sample also contains other DNA sequences that code for the same CDR3. V gene TRBV27 combines with J gene TRBJ2-1; 12 positions match TRBD2. Per germline, CDR1 MNHEY and CDR2 SMNVEV (reference sequence). The CDR3 runs 16 residues. Trimming removed 4 bases from V and 5 bases from J; junction bases left unmatched: 6. The CDR3 reads CASSSPLAGGHNEQFF. As DNA, the CDR3 is TGTGCCAGCAGTTCCCCTCTAGCGGGAGGGCACAATGAGCAGTTCTTC.

This chain joins TRBV28 and TRBJ2-4; D possibly corresponds to TRBD1 (6 bases). This CDR3 region has 14 residues. Trimming took 8 bases from V and 9 from J, leaving 20 bases between them. Germline lookup yields CDR1 MDHEN and CDR2 SYDVKM. CDR3 sequence (DNA): TGTGCCAGCTATCTTTCAGGGGAAGCAGGCATTCAGTACTTC. Protein product: CASYLSGEAGIQYF.

The J gene is TRBJ2-1, the V gene TRBV7-9, with unresolved D. V lost 3 bases and J lost 7, with 10 bases in between. The CDR3 runs to 13 residues. Per germline, CDR1 SEHNR and CDR2 FQNEAQ (reference sequence). CDR3 nucleotide sequence: TGTGCCAGCAGCTTGGGCCCTTTGAATGAGCAGTTCTTC. Translation gives CASSLGPLNEQFF. The whole variable domain, remainder taken from reference TRBV7-9 and TRBJ2-1, is DTGVSQNPRHKITKRGQNVTFRCDPISEHNRLYWYRQTLGQGPEFLTYFQNEAQLEKSRLLSDRFSAERPKGSFSTLEIQRTEQGDSAMYLCASSLGPLNEQFFGPGTRLTVL.

The chain employs TRBV11-2 and TRBJ2-1; 9 bases are a match to TRBD2. V lost 0 bases to trimming and J lost 7 bases; unmatched junction nucleotides: 13. CDR1 SGHAT and CDR2 FQNNGV come from the germline V gene. This CDR3 region has 18 residues. The CDR3, as DNA: TGTGCCAGCAGCTTAGATCTCCTGGGTAGCGGGAGAAGGAATGAGCAGTTCTTC. As protein: CASSLDLLGSGRRNEQFF.

The rearrangement links TRBV9 to TRBJ1-4, with D hard to call. In germline, CDR1 is SGDLS, CDR2 YYNGEE. This CDR3 is built from 14 residues. The V end was cut by 2 bases, the J end by 4 bases, with 9 bases between. CDR3 DNA sequence: TGTGCCAGCAGCGTTCAAGGGAGTAATGAAAAACTGTTTTTT. It translates to CASSVQGSNEKLFF.